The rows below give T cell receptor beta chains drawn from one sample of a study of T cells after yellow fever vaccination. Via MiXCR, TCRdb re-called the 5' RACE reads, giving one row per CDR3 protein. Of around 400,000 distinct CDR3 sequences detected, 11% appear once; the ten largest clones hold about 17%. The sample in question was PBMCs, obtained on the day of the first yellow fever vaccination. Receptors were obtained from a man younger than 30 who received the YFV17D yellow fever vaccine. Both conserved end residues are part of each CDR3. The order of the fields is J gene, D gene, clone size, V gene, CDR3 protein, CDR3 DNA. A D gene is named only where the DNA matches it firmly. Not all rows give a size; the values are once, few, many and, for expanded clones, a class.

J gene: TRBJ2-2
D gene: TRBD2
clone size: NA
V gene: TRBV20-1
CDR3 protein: CSANLAGTNTGELFF
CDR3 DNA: TGCAGTGCTAACCTAGCGGGAACAAACACCGGGGAGCTGTTTTTT

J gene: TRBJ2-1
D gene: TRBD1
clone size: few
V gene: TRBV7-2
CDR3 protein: CASRTRDRAYNEQFF
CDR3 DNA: TGTGCCAGCAGAACTAGGGACAGGGCCTACAATGAGCAGTTCTTC

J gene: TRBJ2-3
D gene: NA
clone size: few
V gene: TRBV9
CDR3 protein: CASSSFGRPDPYF
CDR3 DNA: TGTGCCAGCAGCTCATTTGGGAGACCAGACCCGTATTTT

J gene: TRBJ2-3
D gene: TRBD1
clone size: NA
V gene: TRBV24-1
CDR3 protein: CATSEPLTGGPIADTQYF
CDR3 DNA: TGTGCCACCAGTGAACCCCTTACAGGGGGACCTATTGCAGATACGCAGTATTTT

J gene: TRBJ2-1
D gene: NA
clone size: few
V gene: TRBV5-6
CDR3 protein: CASSLLGVSYNEQFF
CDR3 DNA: TGTGCCAGCAGCTTGTTGGGGGTTTCCTACAATGAGCAGTTCTTC

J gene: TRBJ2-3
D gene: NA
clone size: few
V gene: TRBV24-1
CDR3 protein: CATSDPFGVLRDTDTQYF
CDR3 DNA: TGTGCCACCAGTGATCCCTTCGGCGTCCTCCGGGACACAGATACGCAGTATTTT

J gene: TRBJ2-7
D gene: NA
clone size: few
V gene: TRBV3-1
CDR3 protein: CASSQDPGSSYEQYF
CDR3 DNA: TGTGCCAGCAGCCAAGATCCCGGGAGCTCCTACGAGCAGTACTTC

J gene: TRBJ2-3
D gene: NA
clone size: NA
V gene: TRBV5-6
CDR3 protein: CASSLRISTDTQYF
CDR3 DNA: TGTGCCAGCAGCTTGCGGATTAGCACAGATACGCAGTATTTT

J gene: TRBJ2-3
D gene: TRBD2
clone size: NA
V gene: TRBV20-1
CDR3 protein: CSARPAASGGTDTQYF
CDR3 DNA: TGCAGTGCTAGGCCGGCGGCTAGCGGGGGCACAGATACGCAGTATTTT

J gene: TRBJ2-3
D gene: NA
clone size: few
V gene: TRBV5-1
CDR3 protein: CASSLGRGQGSTDTQYF
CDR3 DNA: TGCGCCAGCAGCTTGGGCCGCGGTCAGGGTAGCACAGATACGCAGTATTTT

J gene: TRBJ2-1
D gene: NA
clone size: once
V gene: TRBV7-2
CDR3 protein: CASSLSWGWNDGNEQFF
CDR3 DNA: TGTGCCAGCAGCTTATCTTGGGGTTGGAACGACGGCAATGAGCAGTTCTTC